This TCR beta chain was sequenced during a study of T cells in Graves' hyperthyroidism and ophthalmopathy. Using RNA transcripts as the source, TCR beta CDR3 regions were amplified. Primed by the HTBI set, a first-round RT-PCR was run on the TCR CDR3. MiXCR was run by TCRdb on the multiplex PCR reads, yielding one entry per CDR3 protein. Of about 180,000 distinct CDR3 sequences listed, approximately 15% were seen once; the top ten hold roughly 28%. This clonotype came up many times. Its antigen is still unknown. Trimming pared 2 bases from V and 2 bases from J, leaving 10 bases between. Per the germline V gene, CDR1 is MDHEN and CDR2 is SYDVKM. The CDR3 covers 15 residues. Findings and limits, study-wide: The model anticipated ophthalmopathy a median 6.5 months pre-onset. In the blood, most expanded thyroid clonotypes above 0.001 appeared as well.

Sequenced sample: blood. The V call is TRBV28, the J call TRBJ1-5; D remains unclear. This sequence was found in a woman aged 45-65 years with Graves' hyperthyroidism. The CDR3 nucleotides are TGTGCCAGCAGTTTACTTGGAGGCGGCAATCAGCCCCAGCATTTT. It is translated as CASSLLGGGNQPQHF.